A selection of T cell receptor beta chains follows, all from one sample in a study of identical twins. TCRdb re-derived calls from the 5' RACE reads in MiXCR, one entry per CDR3 protein. The table shows 420,000 or so distinct CDR3 sequences, with roughly 20% occurring only once. The material sequenced was naive T cells sorted from blood. These receptors were collected from a man aged 50-60 years in good health. CDR3s include the opening cysteine and the closing phenylalanine or tryptophan. A D gene is named only where the DNA matches it firmly. The size of a clone is reported for some rows only, either as once, few or many, or as a class for expanded clones.

D gene: TRBD1
clone size: -
V gene: TRBV29-1
J gene: TRBJ1-2
CDR3 DNA: TGCAGCGTTGTTTGGGACAGGGGGCTCTATGGCTACACCTTC
CDR3 protein: CSVVWDRGLYGYTF

D gene: TRBD2
clone size: few
V gene: TRBV29-1
J gene: TRBJ2-7
CDR3 DNA: TGCAGCGTTGCCCTCGGGGGGTCCTACGAGCAGTACTTC
CDR3 protein: CSVALGGSYEQYF

D gene: TRBD1
clone size: few
V gene: TRBV20-1
J gene: TRBJ2-3
CDR3 DNA: TGCAGTGCTAGAGACAGGGGGCGAGTCACAGATACGCAGTATTTT
CDR3 protein: CSARDRGRVTDTQYF

D gene: TRBD2
clone size: -
V gene: TRBV4-1
J gene: TRBJ2-3
CDR3 DNA: TGCGCCAGCAGCCAAGATCCGGGGGGGCAAGATACGCAGTATTTT
CDR3 protein: CASSQDPGGQDTQYF

D gene: TRBD2
clone size: many
V gene: TRBV14
J gene: TRBJ2-3
CDR3 DNA: TGTGCCAGCAGCGCCGGTTTAGCGGGATACGATACGCAGTATTTT
CDR3 protein: CASSAGLAGYDTQYF

D gene: TRBD1
clone size: -
V gene: TRBV9
J gene: TRBJ2-7
CDR3 DNA: TGTGCCAGCAGCGTAGACGCCGGGACAGGGGGCTACGAGCAGTACTTC
CDR3 protein: CASSVDAGTGGYEQYF

D gene: -
clone size: few
V gene: TRBV18
J gene: TRBJ2-7
CDR3 DNA: TGTGCCAGCTCACCGACTTTTGGGACGGGGTCCGAGCAGTACTTC
CDR3 protein: CASSPTFGTGSEQYF

D gene: -
clone size: -
V gene: TRBV20-1
J gene: TRBJ2-3
CDR3 DNA: TGCAGTGCTCCGGACGTGACAGATACGCAGTATTTT
CDR3 protein: CSAPDVTDTQYF

D gene: TRBD1
clone size: few
V gene: TRBV28
J gene: TRBJ2-3
CDR3 DNA: TGTGCCAGCAGTTCTCCAGGGGGCGGGGGCACAGATACGCAGTATTTT
CDR3 protein: CASSSPGGGGTDTQYF

D gene: TRBD1
clone size: -
V gene: TRBV12-3/TRBV12-4
J gene: TRBJ2-7
CDR3 DNA: TGTGCCAGCAGTCCCCGGACAGGGGATCGGCGTTACGAGCAGTACTTC
CDR3 protein: CASSPRTGDRRYEQYF

D gene: -
clone size: few
V gene: TRBV2
J gene: TRBJ1-1
CDR3 DNA: TGTGCCAGCAGTGAAGTCCGGGAGACTGAAGCTTTCTTT
CDR3 protein: CASSEVRETEAFF

D gene: TRBD1
clone size: -
V gene: TRBV5-1
J gene: TRBJ2-7
CDR3 DNA: TGCGCCAGCAGTGAGACAGGGACCTACGAGCAGTACTTC
CDR3 protein: CASSETGTYEQYF

D gene: -
clone size: few
V gene: TRBV25-1
J gene: TRBJ2-7
CDR3 DNA: TGTGCCAGCAGTGGGTTGGCGGGCGGAAGGGGGGTATACGAGCAGTACTTC
CDR3 protein: CASSGLAGGRGVYEQYF

D gene: -
clone size: few
V gene: TRBV6-6
J gene: TRBJ2-5
CDR3 DNA: TGTGCCAGCAGGACTGCTCAAGAGACCCAGTACTTC
CDR3 protein: CASRTAQETQYF

D gene: TRBD1
clone size: many
V gene: TRBV5-1
J gene: TRBJ2-1
CDR3 DNA: TGCGCCAGCAGCTTAACAGGGGGCAATGAGCAGTTCTTC
CDR3 protein: CASSLTGGNEQFF

D gene: -
clone size: few
V gene: TRBV20-1
J gene: TRBJ1-1
CDR3 DNA: TGCAGTGCTAGGGACAGTAGGACTGAAGTTTTCTTT
CDR3 protein: CSARDSRTEVFF

D gene: -
clone size: -
V gene: TRBV27
J gene: TRBJ1-1
CDR3 DNA: TGTGCCAGCAGTAGCCGAGGGTGGGGGGAAAACACTGAAGCTTTCTTT
CDR3 protein: CASSSRGWGENTEAFF

D gene: -
clone size: -
V gene: TRBV7-2
J gene: TRBJ2-7
CDR3 DNA: TGTGCCAGCAGTCTTCCCGGGACGCGCCGCTACGAGCAGTACTTC
CDR3 protein: CASSLPGTRRYEQYF

D gene: TRBD1
clone size: -
V gene: TRBV5-1
J gene: TRBJ2-3
CDR3 DNA: TGCGCCAGCAGCAAATCGGGACAGTCCACAGATACGCAGTATTTT
CDR3 protein: CASSKSGQSTDTQYF

D gene: TRBD2
clone size: -
V gene: TRBV20-1
J gene: TRBJ2-5
CDR3 DNA: TGCAGTGCAACCGGGACTAGCGGGGCGAACCAAGAGACCCAGTACTTC
CDR3 protein: CSATGTSGANQETQYF

D gene: -
clone size: -
V gene: TRBV12-3/TRBV12-4
J gene: TRBJ1-4
CDR3 DNA: TGTGCCAGCAGTTTAGACGGCAGGGGAAATGAAAAACTGTTTTTT
CDR3 protein: CASSLDGRGNEKLFF

D gene: -
clone size: -
V gene: TRBV6-1
J gene: TRBJ2-1
CDR3 DNA: TGTGCCAGCAGCCCTACTGTGACTAGCTCCTACAATGAGCAGTTCTTC
CDR3 protein: CASSPTVTSSYNEQFF

D gene: TRBD1
clone size: -
V gene: TRBV6-5
J gene: TRBJ1-5
CDR3 DNA: TGTGCCAGCAGTTATGGGATAGGGGGCTACGATCAGCCCCAGCATTTT
CDR3 protein: CASSYGIGGYDQPQHF

D gene: -
clone size: -
V gene: TRBV20-1
J gene: TRBJ2-7
CDR3 DNA: TGCAGTGCCCAAGCGCAGGTCGGTGGATACGAGCAGTACTTC
CDR3 protein: CSAQAQVGGYEQYF

D gene: TRBD2
clone size: many
V gene: TRBV27
J gene: TRBJ2-5
CDR3 DNA: TGTGCCAGCAGGGGGGAGGGCCAAGAGACCCAGTACTTC
CDR3 protein: CASRGEGQETQYF

D gene: -
clone size: many
V gene: TRBV9
J gene: TRBJ2-3
CDR3 DNA: TGTGCCAGCAGCGTAGCTTCCCCCGTGCTTCGTGTAGATACGCAGTATTTT
CDR3 protein: CASSVASPVLRVDTQYF

D gene: TRBD1
clone size: few
V gene: TRBV6-5
J gene: TRBJ2-1
CDR3 DNA: TGTGCCAGCAGTTACTCTCCAGGGGGCAATGAGCAGTTCTTC
CDR3 protein: CASSYSPGGNEQFF

D gene: -
clone size: many
V gene: TRBV10-3
J gene: TRBJ1-3
CDR3 DNA: TGTGCCATCAGCCAGGGAAACACCATATATTTT
CDR3 protein: CAISQGNTIYF

D gene: TRBD1
clone size: few
V gene: TRBV4-2
J gene: TRBJ2-5
CDR3 DNA: TGTGCCAGCAGCCAGCAGGGGGTAGGAGAGACCCAGTACTTC
CDR3 protein: CASSQQGVGETQYF

D gene: TRBD1
clone size: many
V gene: TRBV7-2
J gene: TRBJ1-5
CDR3 DNA: TGTGCCAGCAGCATCGGGACAGGGTTGGGTCAGCCCCAGCATTTT
CDR3 protein: CASSIGTGLGQPQHF

D gene: -
clone size: many
V gene: TRBV20-1
J gene: TRBJ2-1
CDR3 DNA: TGCAGTGCTAGTGTTTGGGGGAAAGGGTCAAATGAGCAGTTCTTC
CDR3 protein: CSASVWGKGSNEQFF

D gene: TRBD1
clone size: many
V gene: TRBV7-2
J gene: TRBJ2-3
CDR3 DNA: TGTGCCAGCAGCTTCACAGGGGCAGATACGCAGTATTTT
CDR3 protein: CASSFTGADTQYF

D gene: -
clone size: -
V gene: TRBV7-2
J gene: TRBJ2-1
CDR3 DNA: TGTGCCAGCACCGACAGCATAAAGTCGAGCTCCTACAATGAGCAGTTCTTC
CDR3 protein: CASTDSIKSSSYNEQFF

D gene: -
clone size: -
V gene: TRBV20-1
J gene: TRBJ2-1
CDR3 DNA: TGCAGTGCCGAAAGCGCCCAGGGCAATGAGCAGTTCTTC
CDR3 protein: CSAESAQGNEQFF

D gene: -
clone size: many
V gene: TRBV11-1
J gene: TRBJ1-2
CDR3 DNA: TGTGCCAGCAGCGCTTGGACTGGGAGCTATGGCTACACCTTC
CDR3 protein: CASSAWTGSYGYTF

D gene: TRBD1
clone size: -
V gene: TRBV18
J gene: TRBJ2-7
CDR3 DNA: TGTGCCAGCTCACCACCCACGGGACAGGGATTCCTCGAGCAGTACTTC
CDR3 protein: CASSPPTGQGFLEQYF

D gene: -
clone size: -
V gene: TRBV28
J gene: TRBJ1-1
CDR3 DNA: TGTGCCAGCAGGGCCCCTGGGGGACTGGCTTTCTTT
CDR3 protein: CASRAPGGLAFF

D gene: TRBD2
clone size: -
V gene: TRBV28
J gene: TRBJ2-1
CDR3 DNA: TGTGCCAGCAGTCCCCATACTAGCGGTTATTACAATGAGCAGTTCTTC
CDR3 protein: CASSPHTSGYYNEQFF

D gene: -
clone size: -
V gene: TRBV29-1
J gene: TRBJ1-1
CDR3 DNA: TGCAGCGTTGAGGGGGTTATGAACACTGAAGCTTTCTTT
CDR3 protein: CSVEGVMNTEAFF

D gene: TRBD2
clone size: many
V gene: TRBV4-3
J gene: TRBJ2-7
CDR3 DNA: TGCGCCAGCAGCCAAGGAGCGGGAGCCCCCTCCTACGAGCAGTACTTC
CDR3 protein: CASSQGAGAPSYEQYF

D gene: -
clone size: many
V gene: TRBV30
J gene: TRBJ1-5
CDR3 DNA: TGTGCCTGGAGTCGGTTTAGCAATCAGCCCCAGCATTTT
CDR3 protein: CAWSRFSNQPQHF

D gene: TRBD1
clone size: many
V gene: TRBV5-6
J gene: TRBJ2-3
CDR3 DNA: TGTGCCAGCAGTCTAGGACAGGGTGCAGATACGCAGTATTTT
CDR3 protein: CASSLGQGADTQYF

D gene: -
clone size: few
V gene: TRBV6-5
J gene: TRBJ2-2
CDR3 DNA: TGTGCCAGCAGTTTGACGGGGGCGGTCGGGGAGCTGTTTTTT
CDR3 protein: CASSLTGAVGELFF

D gene: -
clone size: -
V gene: TRBV6-6
J gene: TRBJ2-2
CDR3 DNA: TGTGCCAGCAGTTACTTGGGCACCGGGGAGCTGTTTTTT
CDR3 protein: CASSYLGTGELFF

D gene: -
clone size: few
V gene: TRBV6-5
J gene: TRBJ1-4
CDR3 DNA: TGTGCCAGTGGACCTAGGGGTGAAAAACTGTTTTTT
CDR3 protein: CASGPRGEKLFF

D gene: -
clone size: few
V gene: TRBV6-4
J gene: TRBJ1-2
CDR3 DNA: TGTGCCAGCAGTCTACAGCCTTCCGAGGGCTATGGCTACACCTTC
CDR3 protein: CASSLQPSEGYGYTF

D gene: TRBD2
clone size: -
V gene: TRBV12-3/TRBV12-4
J gene: TRBJ2-7
CDR3 DNA: TGTGCCAGCAGACCTAGCGGGGGATACGAGCAGTACTTC
CDR3 protein: CASRPSGGYEQYF

D gene: -
clone size: many
V gene: TRBV10-3
J gene: TRBJ2-4
CDR3 DNA: TGTGCCATCAGTGAGTCTCCTACCAAAAACATTCAGTACTTC
CDR3 protein: CAISESPTKNIQYF

D gene: TRBD2
clone size: -
V gene: TRBV28
J gene: TRBJ2-1
CDR3 DNA: TGTGCCAGCAGTTTCCTGCCGGGACTAGCGCAATTCAATGAGCAGTTCTTC
CDR3 protein: CASSFLPGLAQFNEQFF

D gene: -
clone size: -
V gene: TRBV5-1
J gene: TRBJ2-6
CDR3 DNA: TGCGCCAGCAGCTTAATGAGTCTCTCTGGGGCCAACGTCCTGACTTTC
CDR3 protein: CASSLMSLSGANVLTF

D gene: -
clone size: many
V gene: TRBV6-5
J gene: TRBJ1-3
CDR3 DNA: TGTGCCAGCAGTTACTTCAGCCCGGGCCCTGGAAACACCATATATTTT
CDR3 protein: CASSYFSPGPGNTIYF

D gene: -
clone size: -
V gene: TRBV6-1
J gene: TRBJ2-2
CDR3 DNA: TGTGCCAGCAGCGATGGCGGGCGTATCACCGGGGAGCTGTTTTTT
CDR3 protein: CASSDGGRITGELFF

D gene: TRBD1
clone size: few
V gene: TRBV5-1
J gene: TRBJ2-7
CDR3 DNA: TGCGCCAGCAGCTGGGGACAGGACCCTAGCTCCTACGAGCAGTACTTC
CDR3 protein: CASSWGQDPSSYEQYF

D gene: TRBD1
clone size: few
V gene: TRBV20-1
J gene: TRBJ1-4
CDR3 DNA: TGCAGTGCTAGAGCACCTCAGGGGGCAGGGGAAAAACTGTTTTTT
CDR3 protein: CSARAPQGAGEKLFF

D gene: -
clone size: -
V gene: TRBV25-1
J gene: TRBJ1-1
CDR3 DNA: TGTGCCAGCAGTGAATATGACAGGAACACTGAAGCTTTCTTT
CDR3 protein: CASSEYDRNTEAFF

D gene: -
clone size: -
V gene: TRBV28
J gene: TRBJ2-4
CDR3 DNA: TGTGCCAGCAGTTTTGTCCGGGACGGGCCCCCGCAGTACTTC
CDR3 protein: CASSFVRDGPPQYF

D gene: TRBD2
clone size: -
V gene: TRBV20-1
J gene: TRBJ2-1
CDR3 DNA: TGCAGTGCTAGAGATCTTGCGGGAGTCCACAATGAGCAGTTCTTC
CDR3 protein: CSARDLAGVHNEQFF

D gene: -
clone size: few
V gene: TRBV5-1
J gene: TRBJ1-1
CDR3 DNA: TGCGCCAGCAGCTTGGTCGGATACATGAACCCTGAAGCTTTCTTT
CDR3 protein: CASSLVGYMNPEAFF

D gene: -
clone size: -
V gene: TRBV20-1
J gene: TRBJ2-2
CDR3 DNA: TGCAGTGCTAGAGATCTAGGTCTGGGGATCACCGGGGAGCTGTTTTTT
CDR3 protein: CSARDLGLGITGELFF

D gene: -
clone size: few
V gene: TRBV29-1
J gene: TRBJ2-2
CDR3 DNA: TGCAGCGTTGCCCGGGACACTTACACCGGGGAGCTGTTTTTT
CDR3 protein: CSVARDTYTGELFF